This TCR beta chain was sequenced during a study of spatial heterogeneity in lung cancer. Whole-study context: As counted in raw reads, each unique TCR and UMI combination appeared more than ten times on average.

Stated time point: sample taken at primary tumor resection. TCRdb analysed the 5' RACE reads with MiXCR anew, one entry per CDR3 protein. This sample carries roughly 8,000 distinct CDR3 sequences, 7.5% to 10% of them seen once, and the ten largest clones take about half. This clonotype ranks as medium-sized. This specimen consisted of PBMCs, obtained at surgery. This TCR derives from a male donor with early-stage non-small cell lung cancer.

The CDR3 sequence: CASSPVGQGINQPQHF. CDR3 sequence (DNA): TGTGCCAGCAGTCCAGTGGGACAGGGGATCAATCAGCCCCAGCATTTT. The chain has TRBV27 and TRBJ1-5; 10 bases align to TRBD1. Trimming at V came to 5 bases and at J to 3 bases, leaving 7 bases not matched to a gene. This CDR3 contains 16 residues. Germline V CDR1 and CDR2: MNHEY, SMNVEV (reference sequence).